This T cell receptor (beta chain) was identified during a study of blood T cell repertoires in COVID-19. The V segment lost 3 bases and the J segment 2 bases; nucleotides outside the gene matches: 4. Germline assignment: CDR1 SGHDT and CDR2 YYEEEE. This CDR3 has 14 amino acids. Per the original methods: Estimation of nucleated cell counts was performed using reference gene primer amplification. Assay used: immunoSEQ multiplex PCR; TCRdb lists only in-frame clones, some missing. V, J and clone size are taken as reported in that table, and D and trimming were inferred from the DNA itself. In the table there are some 70,000 clones, around 89% of which are singletons.

This TCR was sampled from a woman older than 75 with active COVID-19. Sequencing was carried out using peripheral blood. The chain employs TRBV5-6 and TRBJ1-2, with 7 bases lining up with TRBD1. CDR3: CASSYGQANYGYTF. The CDR3 region has the DNA TGTGCCAGCAGCTACGGACAGGCGAACTATGGCTACACCTTC.